Listed here are 27 T cell receptor beta chains from one sample, sequenced in a study of identical twins. TCRdb called the 5' RACE reads again in MiXCR, with one record for every CDR3 protein. In the table there are about 450,000 distinct CDR3 sequences, around a sixth of which are singletons. Sequencing was performed on naive T cells sorted from blood. The receptors were sampled from a man between 50 and 59 years old in good health.

Only one count was recorded for this clonotype. This may stem from a read error, because a much larger clone lies one nucleotide away. The rearrangement links TRBV5-4 to TRBJ2-3; no firm D call. This CDR3 comprises 13 residues. The germline gives CDR1 SGHNT, CDR2 YYREEE (reference sequence). Trimming cost V 4 bases and J 6 bases, with 12 bases left between them. CDR3 nucleotide sequence: TGTGCCAGCAGCCTCTCCCTTTCCGATACGCAGTATTTT. It translates to CASSLSLSDTQYF.

The DNA for the CDR3 is TGTGCCAGCAGCGCTGGGGGGGGGAGTAGGGGCACTGAAGCTTTCTTT. This encodes CASSAGGGSRGTEAFF. The genes are TRBV9 and TRBJ1-1; perhaps TRBD1 as D (5 bases). The CDR3 is made up of 16 amino acids. Between the trimmed V and J ends, which lost 3 bases and 4 bases, there was a span of 19 bases. The germline V gene encodes CDR1 SGDLS and CDR2 YYNGEE.

This clonotype was found a few times. V is TRBV9 and J is TRBJ2-3, with 14 bases that match TRBD2. V dropped 4 bases and J dropped 3; count of bases not matched to a gene: 13. Germline lookup yields CDR1 SGDLS and CDR2 YYNGEE. CDR3 size: 19 residues. The CDR3 nucleotides are TGTGCCAGCAGCCTTACACATGGGACTAGCGGGAGAAGGACAGATACGCAGTATTTT. This encodes CASSLTHGTSGRRTDTQYF.

V gene TRBV10-3 combines with J gene TRBJ2-1; the D gene is possibly TRBD1 (7 bases). The CDR3 sequence is 15 residues long. V lost 0 bases and J 8 bases, leaving 14 bases between the germline ends. CDR1 ENHRY and CDR2 SYGVKD come from the germline V gene. The CDR3 nucleotides read TGTGCCATCAGTGAGTCGGCAGGGGGGATCGATGAGCAGTTCTTC. Translated, it gives CAISESAGGIDEQFF.

This clonotype was found a few times. The chain couples TRBV5-1 to TRBJ2-1; D unresolved. The CDR3 is made up of 13 amino acids. Per germline, CDR1 SGHRS and CDR2 YFSETQ. Between the trimmed V and J ends, which lost 0 bases and 10 bases, there was a span of 11 bases. CDR3 protein: CASSLDGFGEQFF. CDR3 nucleotides: TGCGCCAGCAGCTTGGACGGCTTTGGGGAGCAGTTCTTC.

Only a few counts were recorded for this clonotype. The chain is built from TRBV5-1 and TRBJ2-1, with TRBD2 matching over 9 bases. V gave up 7 bases and J gave up 10 bases; unmatched junction bases: 12. Per germline, CDR1 SGHRS and CDR2 YFSETQ. There are 14 residues in the CDR3. The CDR3 sequence: CASQKAGGPREQFF. DNA of the CDR3: TGCGCCAGCCAAAAGGCGGGGGGGCCGAGGGAGCAGTTCTTC.

The chain combines TRBV18 with TRBJ2-7; D is ambiguous. Deletions cut 2 bases from V and 5 bases from J, with 13 bases between. The V gene's germline CDR1 is KGHSH and CDR2 LQKENI. This CDR3 is 14 amino acids long. The CDR3 DNA sequence: TGTGCCAGCTCACCAGGTCGGCTCCCCAACGAGCAGTACTTC. Its translation: CASSPGRLPNEQYF. Looking up the rest from reference TRBV18 and TRBJ2-7 gives the full variable domain: NAGVMQNPRHLVRRRGQEARLRCSPMKGHSHVYWYRQLPEEGLKFMVYLQKENIIDESGMPKERFSAEFPKEGPSILRIQQVVRGDSAAYFCASSPGRLPNEQYFGPGTRLTVT.

This clonotype turned up a few times. The V gene is TRBV7-9, the J gene TRBJ2-7; D not resolved. This CDR3 has 17 amino acids. The V gene's germline CDR1 is SEHNR and CDR2 FQNEAQ (reference sequence). The V and J ends lost 1 base and 2 bases respectively, with 18 bases between them. CDR3 region: CASSLVYSGTVAYEQYF. In nucleotides, the CDR3 is TGTGCCAGCAGCTTAGTGTATTCCGGAACGGTGGCCTACGAGCAGTACTTC.

This clonotype has at least ten counts. This rearrangement joins TRBV5-1 to TRBJ2-1; 7 bases are a match to TRBD1. V was pared by 1 base and J by 9 bases, with 7 bases of the junction left unmatched. This CDR3 region has 14 residues. Looked up from germline, CDR1 is SGHRS and CDR2 is YFSETQ. The DNA for the CDR3 is TGCGCCAGCAGCTTGTTTGACAGGGTAGGTGAGCAGTTCTTC. It codes for CASSLFDRVGEQFF.

The table lists this clonotype with a few counts. In DNA form, the CDR3 reads TGTGCCAGCAGCGATGGGGGCGGGGGGCTCTATCAGCCCCAGCATTTT. It translates to CASSDGGGGLYQPQHF. The rearrangement joins TRBV6-1 to TRBJ1-5; D possibly corresponds to TRBD1 (6 bases). Trimming stripped 6 bases from V and 5 bases from J, with 20 bases between. Germline lookup yields CDR1 MNHNS and CDR2 SASEGT. This CDR3 spans 16 amino acids.

This clonotype occurred many times. The genes are TRBV12-3 or TRBV12-4 and TRBJ1-1; 7 nucleotides agree with TRBD1. The ends lost 5 bases at V and 0 bases at J; junction bases unmatched: 3. This CDR3 region has 14 residues. CDR3 sequence (DNA): TGTGCCAGCAGTCCCCAGGGGGTGAACACTGAAGCTTTCTTT. Translated: CASSPQGVNTEAFF.

The rearrangement joins TRBV6-1 to TRBJ2-7, with 12 bases lining up with TRBD1. V dropped 6 bases and J dropped 2; count of bases not matched to a gene: 5. CDR1 MNHNS and CDR2 SASEGT come from the germline V gene. The CDR3 spans 15 residues. The CDR3 loop reads CASRSGTGGTYEQYF. The CDR3, as DNA: TGTGCCAGCAGATCCGGGACAGGGGGCACCTACGAGCAGTACTTC.

The genes are TRBV12-3 or TRBV12-4 and TRBJ1-3; no clear D gene. V shed 3 bases and J shed 3 bases, with 9 bases lying between them. CDR3 length: 14 residues. CDR3 residues: CASSFEGGGNTIYF. The CDR3 nucleotides read TGTGCCAGCAGTTTCGAAGGTGGTGGAAACACCATATATTTT.

The chain recombines TRBV10-3 with TRBJ1-6; 12 bases align to TRBD1. Germline trimming cut 4 bases from V and 10 bases from J; bases unmatched to any gene: 2. The CDR3 is 14 residues long. Germline CDR1 ENHRY, CDR2 SYGVKD. CDR3 in DNA: TGTGCCATCAGTGGTGGGACAGGGGGCTCACCCCTCCACTTT. It is translated as CAISGGTGGSPLHF.

The V call is TRBV20-1, the J call TRBJ1-6, with D maybe TRBD1 (6 bases). Germline CDR1 reads DFQATT; CDR2 reads SNEGSKA (reference sequence). V was cut by 0 bases and J by 7 bases, with 10 bases left in between. This CDR3 region has 14 residues. CDR3 DNA sequence: TGCAGTGCTAGAGAGGGGGCAGGGAATTCACCCCTCCACTTT. As protein: CSAREGAGNSPLHF.

At least ten counts were recorded for this clonotype. V usage is TRBV6-2 or TRBV6-3 and J usage is TRBJ2-2; D call uncertain. There are 11 residues in the CDR3. CDR1 MNHEY and CDR2 SVGEGT come from the germline V gene. The CDR3 DNA is TGTGCAGCAGGGAACACCGGGGAGCTGTTTTTT. This codes for CAAGNTGELFF.

This clonotype has more than one count but fewer than ten. The V and J genes are TRBV6-1 and TRBJ2-1, with 8 bases identical to TRBD2. The CDR3 runs 16 residues. Losses at the gene ends were 0 bases for V and 7 bases for J; bases not matched to a gene: 8. The germline CDR1 and CDR2 sequences are MNHNS and SASEGT. The CDR3 reads CASSEARLAGKNEQFF. The CDR3 DNA sequence: TGTGCCAGCAGTGAAGCGAGGCTAGCGGGTAAAAATGAGCAGTTCTTC.

V usage is TRBV5-1 and J usage is TRBJ2-1; tentatively, D is TRBD2 (6 bases). The length of the CDR3 is 18 residues. Looked up from germline, CDR1 is SGHRS and CDR2 is YFSETQ. The V gene lost 2 bases and the J gene lost 0 bases, with 18 bases spanning the gap. The CDR3 bases are TGCGCCAGCAGCTTCGGGGGTAGCGGAATCGCCTCCTACAATGAGCAGTTCTTC. It yields the protein CASSFGGSGIASYNEQFF.

This chain links TRBV27 with TRBJ2-7; 10 bases agree with TRBD1. Germline values: CDR1 MNHEY, CDR2 SMNVEV (reference sequence). The CDR3 consists of 15 residues. With V trimmed by 4 bases and J by 9 bases, 12 bases remained unmatched. CDR3 in DNA: TGTGCCAGCAGTTCCGGGACAGGGGCCTTACTAGGGCAGTACTTC. It yields the protein CASSSGTGALLGQYF.

This clonotype was counted between two and nine times. V usage is TRBV6-2 or TRBV6-3 and J usage is TRBJ2-3; 7 nucleotides agree with TRBD1. The germline gives CDR1 MNHEY, CDR2 SVGEGT. The CDR3 spans 13 residues. V was clipped by 6 bases and J by 5 bases; unmatched bases: 5. In DNA, the CDR3 is TGTGCCAGCAGACTCGACAGGGTAGATACGCAGTATTTT. Translating it yields CASRLDRVDTQYF.

This chain uses TRBV27 with TRBJ2-7; 11 bases line up with TRBD2. This CDR3 has 15 amino acids. Germline lookup yields CDR1 MNHEY and CDR2 SMNVEV (reference sequence). V dropped 5 bases and J dropped 2; count of bases not matched to a gene: 5. The chain's CDR3 is CASSIRLAGTYEQYF. The CDR3 region has the DNA TGTGCCAGCAGTATTCGACTAGCGGGAACCTACGAGCAGTACTTC.

The sample holds many counts of this clonotype. J is TRBJ2-6 and V is TRBV2, with 8 bases identical to TRBD1. V dropped 0 bases and J dropped 0; count of bases not matched to a gene: 7. CDR3 size: 19 residues. CDR1 and CDR2 (germline): SNHLY, FYNNEI. In nucleotides, the CDR3 is TGTGCCAGCAGTGAAGCGGTCGGACAGGGCACCTCTGGGGCCAACGTCCTGACTTTC. Translated, it gives CASSEAVGQGTSGANVLTF.

The chain links TRBV28 to TRBJ2-1; D is possibly TRBD2 (6 bases). CDR3 length: 15 amino acids. V was clipped by 6 bases and J by 3 bases, with 15 bases between them. The germline V gene has CDR1 MDHEN and CDR2 SYDVKM. CDR3 residues: CASRIAALDYNEQFF. The CDR3 nucleotides are TGTGCCAGCAGAATAGCGGCCCTGGACTACAATGAGCAGTTCTTC.

This clonotype has more than one count but fewer than ten. The genes are TRBV13 and TRBJ2-3; D remains ambiguous. The V and J ends lost 4 bases and 0 bases respectively, with 11 bases between them. The V gene's germline CDR1 is PRHDT and CDR2 FYEKMQ (reference sequence). The CDR3 length is 15 residues. The CDR3 bases are TGTGCCAGCAGCTCTCGGGCCTTAAGCACAGATACGCAGTATTTT. Translating it yields CASSSRALSTDTQYF.

This clonotype has at least ten counts. V and J are TRBV7-2 and TRBJ2-7; D gene uncertain. With 2 bases removed from V and 2 bases from J, the gap between germline ends came to 4 bases. Per germline, CDR1 SGHTA and CDR2 FQGNSA. The CDR3 consists of 12 residues. Here the CDR3 DNA reads TGTGCCAGCAGCTTAACAACCTACGAGCAGTACTTC. It is translated as CASSLTTYEQYF.

This chain connects TRBV5-6 to TRBJ2-6; D not resolved. Trimming cost V 3 bases and J 4 bases, with 8 bases left between them. Germline V gives CDR1 SGHDT, CDR2 YYEEEE. This CDR3 comprises 14 residues. The CDR3 is CASSSVEGANVLTF. The DNA for the CDR3 is TGTGCCAGCAGCTCTGTCGAGGGGGCCAACGTCCTGACTTTC.

This chain links TRBV29-1 with TRBJ1-2; D call uncertain. Germline loops: CDR1 SQVTM, CDR2 ANQGSEA. This CDR3 contains 12 residues. V lost 7 bases and J lost 7, with 16 bases in between. This chain's CDR3 is CSARLGISGYTF. CDR3 DNA: TGCAGCGCCCGTTTGGGGATTAGTGGCTACACCTTC.